This T cell receptor (beta chain) was sequenced for a study of cytomegalovirus exposure and HLA in healthy donors. Looking at the study overall: Earlier, 150 million to 200 million T cells were analyzed, and over 95 million unique TCR beta sequences were found among them. Whole-study results and caveats: The study flagged 150 to 200 TCR beta chains as cytomegalovirus-associated. Sequencing depth roughly uniform across donors was assumed in presence/absence analyses.

A single count supports this clone. The antigen is undetermined. In the PCR, 60 Vbeta and 13 Jbeta primers were used. Produced via immunoSEQ multiplex PCR; TCRdb's table is partial and in-frame only. This sample yields roughly 170,000 clones, of which 80% are seen a single time; around 4.4% belongs to the top ten. CDR3 length equals 15 residues. Germline V gives CDR1 MNHEY, CDR2 SMNVEV (reference sequence). V lost 4 bases, J lost 4 bases, and 6 bases stayed unmatched. The sample comprised PBMCs. The gene calls are TRBV27 and TRBJ2-1; 8 positions agree with TRBD2. The clonotype was recovered from a woman aged 45 to 65 in good health and CMV-seropositive. The CDR3 here is CASSSSGSTYNEQFF. CDR3 in DNA: TGTGCCAGCAGTTCCAGCGGGAGTACTTACAATGAGCAGTTCTTC.